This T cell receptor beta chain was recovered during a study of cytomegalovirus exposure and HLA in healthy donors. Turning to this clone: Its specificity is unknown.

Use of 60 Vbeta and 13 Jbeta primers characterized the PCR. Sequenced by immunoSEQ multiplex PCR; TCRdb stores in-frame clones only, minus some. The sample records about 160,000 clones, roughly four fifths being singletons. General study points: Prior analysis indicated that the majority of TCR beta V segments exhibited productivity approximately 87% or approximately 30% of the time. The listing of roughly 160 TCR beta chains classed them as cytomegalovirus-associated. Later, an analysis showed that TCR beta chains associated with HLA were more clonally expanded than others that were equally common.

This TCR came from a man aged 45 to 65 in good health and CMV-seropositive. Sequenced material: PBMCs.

The CDR3 protein is CASSTLAEYTDTQYF. CDR3 nucleotides: TGTGCCAGCAGTACCTTAGCGGAGTACACAGATACGCAGTATTTT. The chain recombines TRBV6-5 with TRBJ2-3; D possibly corresponds to TRBD2 (6 bases). V was clipped by 5 bases and J by 2 bases, with 14 bases between them. Germline CDR1 and CDR2: MNHEY and SVGAGI. The CDR3 has 15 residues.